A single sample gave rise to the 24 T cell receptor beta chains below, sequenced in a study of cytomegalovirus exposure and HLA in healthy donors. Libraries were prepared by immunoSEQ multiplex PCR; TCRdb keeps only in-frame clonotypes and omits some of them. The table includes about 160,000 clones, roughly 96% detected once. The sample taken for sequencing was PBMCs. The receptors derive from a woman younger than 30 in good health and CMV-seronegative.

This clone was counted once. The chain combines TRBV19 with TRBJ1-4; the match to TRBD1 covers 7 bases. J gave up 7 bases and V 9 bases, and 8 bases lay outside the gene matches. The CDR3 runs to 13 residues. CDR1 is LNHDA and CDR2 is SQIVND in the germline V gene (reference sequence). The CDR3 spells CASLGGAGEKLFF. The CDR3 coding sequence is TGTGCCAGCCTAGGGGGCGCGGGTGAAAAACTGTTTTTT.

This clone occurred a few times. The chain recombines TRBV7-3 with TRBJ2-7; no clear D gene. Trimming removed 2 bases at V and 3 bases at J, with 8 bases between. CDR1 and CDR2 (germline): SGHTA, FQGTGA. This CDR3 spans 13 amino acids. In nucleotides, the CDR3 is TGTGCCAGCAGCTTAGGGCCCGACTACGAGCAGTACTTC. This gives the protein CASSLGPDYEQYF.

The rearrangement joins TRBV2 to TRBJ2-3, with 9 bases lining up with TRBD1. CDR3 length equals 16 residues. V shed 6 bases, J shed 5 bases, and the junction held 12 bases outside the gene matches. Germline V gene data show CDR1 as SNHLY and CDR2 as FYNNEI. The CDR3 spells CASRDPGQGMGDTQYF. DNA of the CDR3: TGTGCCAGCAGGGACCCGGGACAGGGAATGGGAGATACGCAGTATTTT.

This clone was seen once. The chain carries TRBV6-1 and TRBJ1-6; D remains unclear. With 11 bases removed from V and 1 base from J, the gap between germline ends came to 9 bases. CDR3 length: 13 residues. Germline V CDR1 and CDR2: MNHNS, SASEGT. CDR3 amino acids: CASRESYNSPLHF. DNA for the CDR3: TGTGCCTCCCGGGAATCCTATAATTCACCCCTCCACTTT.

V gene TRBV30 combines with J gene TRBJ1-2, with 7 bases lining up with TRBD1. The CDR3 is made up of 13 amino acids. J was trimmed by 9 bases and V by 4 bases; bases with no gene match: 11. Germline V gene data show CDR1 as GTSNPN and CDR2 as SVGIG (reference sequence). The CDR3 is CAWTDGIQGSYTF. The CDR3 DNA sequence: TGTGCCTGGACCGACGGGATACAGGGGAGCTACACCTTC.

This clone appeared a single time. The chain links TRBV6-6 to TRBJ1-6, with D possibly being TRBD1 (6 bases). The germline V gene has CDR1 MNHNY and CDR2 SVGAGI (reference sequence). The germline V and J ends were trimmed by 5 bases and 6 bases, with 17 bases remaining between them. This CDR3 has 16 residues. The CDR3 region is CASSKNRATGNSPLHF. CDR3 coding DNA: TGTGCCAGCAGTAAGAACAGGGCAACGGGTAATTCACCCCTCCACTTT.

This sequence joins TRBV19 and TRBJ2-5; D perhaps matches TRBD2 (7 bases). V lost 6 bases to trimming and J lost 5 bases, with 19 bases between them. The CDR3 totals 15 residues. The germline V gene has CDR1 LNHDA and CDR2 SQIVND (reference sequence). The CDR3 DNA follows: TGTGCCAGTAGAATATCCGGGGGGCTAGAGGAGACCCAGTACTTC. Protein product: CASRISGGLEETQYF.

This chain joins TRBV5-1 and TRBJ1-4; D gene ambiguous. There are 13 residues in the CDR3. V was pared by 4 bases and J by 7 bases, with 11 bases between. Germline loops: CDR1 SGHRS, CDR2 YFSETQ. The CDR3 DNA reads as TGCGCCAGCAGCGAATTCCACGGTGAAAAACTGTTTTTT. It is translated as CASSEFHGEKLFF.

The J gene is TRBJ1-1, the V gene TRBV5-6; 7 nucleotides match TRBD1. The CDR3 totals 17 residues. Losses at the gene ends were 2 bases for V and 3 bases for J; bases not matched to a gene: 13. Germline-derived CDR1 and CDR2 are SGHDT and YYEEEE. In nucleotides, the CDR3 is TGTGCCAGCAGCTTTCTACAGGGGAAGGGGGCCTACACTGAAGCTTTCTTT. This sequence encodes CASSFLQGKGAYTEAFF. Full variable domain (outside the CDR3, taken from reference TRBV5-6 and TRBJ1-1): DAGVTQSPTHLIKTRGQQVTLRCSPKSGHDTVSWYQQALGQGPQFIFQYYEEEERQRGNFPDRFSGHQFPNYSSELNVNALLLGDSALYLCASSFLQGKGAYTEAFFGQGTRLTVV.

The genes are TRBV5-4 and TRBJ2-1; 10 bases are shared with TRBD2. Germline trimming cut 0 bases from V and 7 bases from J; bases unmatched to any gene: 10. CDR1 and CDR2 from the germline V gene are SGHNT and YYREEE (reference sequence). This CDR3 contains 17 residues. The CDR3 protein is CASSLARLAGELNEQFF. The CDR3 coding sequence is TGTGCCAGCAGCTTGGCTCGGCTAGCGGGGGAACTTAATGAGCAGTTCTTC.

The chain recombines TRBV5-1 with TRBJ2-5, with 7 bases lining up with TRBD2. This CDR3 is 15 amino acids long. Germline CDR1 reads SGHRS; CDR2 reads YFSETQ. J lost 5 bases, V lost 0 bases, and 7 bases had no gene match. CDR3 in DNA: TGCGCCAGCAGCTTGGAGGCTAGCGGCTATGAGACCCAGTACTTC. Amino acids: CASSLEASGYETQYF.

The V call is TRBV11-2, the J call TRBJ2-7; the D is unclear. Trimming removed 0 bases at V and 2 bases at J, with 11 bases between. CDR3 size: 15 residues. Per the germline V gene, CDR1 is SGHAT and CDR2 is FQNNGV. As DNA, the CDR3 is TGTGCCAGCAGCTTAGATCTTTTGGGCACCTACGAGCAGTACTTC. It is translated as CASSLDLLGTYEQYF. The whole variable domain, remainder taken from reference TRBV11-2 and TRBJ2-7, is EAGVAQSPRYKIIEKRQSVAFWCNPISGHATLYWYQQILGQGPKLLIQFQNNGVVDDSQLPKDRFSAERLKGVDSTLKIQPAKLEDSAVYLCASSLDLLGTYEQYFGPGTRLTVT.

The gene calls are TRBV6-5 and TRBJ1-2, with D maybe TRBD1 (5 bases). Trimming shortened V by 6 bases and J by 4 bases, and 12 bases separated the two germline ends. The germline CDR1 and CDR2 sequences are MNHEY and SVGAGI. The CDR3 has 13 residues. The CDR3 here is CASRETGGYGYTF. DNA for the CDR3: TGTGCCAGCAGGGAGACGGGGGGCTATGGCTACACCTTC.

This chain connects TRBV5-1 to TRBJ2-2, with 12 bases matching TRBD1. Germline V gene lookup returns CDR1 SGHRS and CDR2 YFSETQ. V lost 4 bases to trimming and J lost 2 bases; unmatched junction nucleotides: 6. This CDR3 comprises 17 residues. DNA for the CDR3: TGCGCCAGCAGCCGGGGGACAGGGGGCGGAAACACCGGGGAGCTGTTTTTT. Translation: CASSRGTGGGNTGELFF.

J is TRBJ1-4 and V is TRBV30, with D possibly matching TRBD1 (5 bases). Trimming stripped 4 bases from V and 8 bases from J, with 14 bases between. Germline CDR1 is GTSNPN and CDR2 is SVGIG (reference sequence). CDR3 length: 13 amino acids. The CDR3 here is CAWNWQGGEKLFF. The CDR3 DNA sequence: TGTGCCTGGAATTGGCAGGGAGGAGAAAAACTGTTTTTT.

The gene calls are TRBV4-3 and TRBJ2-3; TRBD1 matches at 9 bases. Germline-derived CDR1 and CDR2 are LGHNA and YSLEER. The CDR3 extends over 15 amino acids. Trimming took 1 base from V and 5 from J; bases not matched to a gene: 4. The DNA of the CDR3 is TGCGCCAGCAGCCAAGCGCGGACAGGGGTAGATACGCAGTATTTT. It translates to CASSQARTGVDTQYF.

This sequence joins TRBV5-1 and TRBJ1-5; no clear D gene. Germline CDR1 is SGHRS and CDR2 is YFSETQ. The CDR3 is 13 residues long. With 0 bases removed from V and 6 bases from J, the gap between germline ends came to 7 bases. DNA for the CDR3: TGCGCCAGCAGCTTGGATTGGGCTCAGCCCCAGCATTTT. Translation gives CASSLDWAQPQHF.

The chain employs TRBV4-2 and TRBJ2-7; 11 bases are a match to TRBD1. Germline-derived CDR1 and CDR2 are LGHNA and YNFKEQ. The CDR3 is made up of 15 amino acids. The V gene end was trimmed by 3 bases and the J gene end by 3 bases; junction bases not matched to a gene: 4. The DNA of the CDR3 is TGTGCCAGCAGCCAGCCCGGGACAGGGGGCTACGAGCAGTACTTC. Translation gives CASSQPGTGGYEQYF.

V is TRBV5-1 and J is TRBJ2-3; TRBD2 matches 10 bases. Germline V CDR1 and CDR2: SGHRS, YFSETQ. CDR3 length: 16 residues. With 4 bases clipped from V and 2 bases from J, the junction kept 7 bases outside the gene matches. The CDR3 sequence: CASSPRTSGVTDTQYF. Here the CDR3 DNA reads TGCGCCAGCAGCCCTAGGACTAGCGGAGTCACAGATACGCAGTATTTT.

Written as DNA, the CDR3 is TGTGCCAGCAGCTCCGGGGGGGGAGATTCACCCCTCCACTTT. Translating gives CASSSGGGDSPLHF. The chain carries TRBV9 and TRBJ1-6; TRBD1 might be the D (5 bases). Trimming took off 4 bases at V and 8 bases at J, with 13 bases between the two ends. The CDR3 contains 14 residues. Germline lookup yields CDR1 SGDLS and CDR2 YYNGEE.

This rearrangement joins TRBV13 to TRBJ2-7; the match to TRBD1 covers 8 bases. CDR1 is PRHDT and CDR2 is FYEKMQ in the germline V gene (reference sequence). This CDR3 is built from 14 residues. V shed 5 bases and J 7 bases; nucleotides not matched to a gene: 10. The CDR3 loop is CASSRRTGRREQYF. The CDR3 bases are TGTGCCAGCAGCCGTAGGACAGGGAGAAGGGAGCAGTACTTC.

The rearrangement links TRBV11-2 to TRBJ2-1; 9 positions agree with TRBD2. Per the germline V gene, CDR1 is SGHAT and CDR2 is FQNNGV. The CDR3 is 16 residues long. Germline trimming cut 0 bases from V and 7 bases from J; bases unmatched to any gene: 7. Here the CDR3 DNA reads TGTGCCAGCAGCTTAGATAATAGCGGGGGAAGGAATGAGCAGTTCTTC. Residues: CASSLDNSGGRNEQFF.

The chain is built from TRBV7-2 and TRBJ2-1; D remains ambiguous. CDR1 and CDR2 from the germline V gene are SGHTA and FQGNSA. The CDR3 contains 16 residues. V was shortened by 0 bases and J by 0 bases, with 9 bases between the two germline ends. CDR3 bases: TGTGCCAGCAGCTTAGCGATGCTAGACTCCTACAATGAGCAGTTCTTC. Amino acid sequence: CASSLAMLDSYNEQFF. The entire variable domain, with the rest obtained from reference TRBV7-2 and TRBJ2-1, is as follows: GAGVSQSPSNKVTEKGKDVELRCDPISGHTALYWYRQSLGQGLEFLIYFQGNSAPDKSGLPSDRFSAERTGGSVSTLTIQRTQQEDSAVYLCASSLAMLDSYNEQFFGPGTRLTVL.

The chain has TRBV7-9 and TRBJ2-7; 7 bases agree with TRBD1. The CDR3 runs to 15 residues. V lost 0 bases, J lost 3 bases, and 5 bases stayed unmatched. Germline CDR1 and CDR2: SEHNR and FQNEAQ (reference sequence). CDR3 sequence (DNA): TGTGCCAGCAGCTTAGCAGTGACAGGGTTCTACGAGCAGTACTTC. This codes for CASSLAVTGFYEQYF.